The source of this TCR beta chain is a study of T cells in Graves' hyperthyroidism and ophthalmopathy. Study results and limitations: Stable hyperthyroidism was told apart from ophthalmopathy by a model built on 13 V-J features. Onset of ophthalmopathy came a median around 7.1 months after the model predicted it.

Trimming cost V 11 bases and J 11 bases, with 15 bases left between them. This CDR3 is built from 10 residues. In germline, CDR1 is SNHLY, CDR2 FYNNEI. Amplification yielded TCR beta CDR3 regions, with RNA transcripts as the source. TCR CDR3 underwent first-round RT-PCR with the HTBI primer set. TCRdb called the multiplex PCR reads again in MiXCR, with one record for every CDR3 protein. The sample yields hundreds of thousands of distinct CDR3 sequences, about 15% seen once. In making diagnoses, clinical symptoms, serum thyroxine and TRAb, thyroid ultrasound and orbital computed tomography were all used. Extraction of PBMCs used more than 8.5 ml of fresh peripheral blood. This clonotype has at least ten counts. Its antigen is undetermined.

The sequence was obtained from a woman aged 18-30 years with Graves' ophthalmopathy. This chain joins TRBV2 and TRBJ1-1; TRBD1 might be the D (5 bases). The specimen was blood. DNA of the CDR3: TGTGCCCGACGGATGGGACTCGCTTTCTTT. Protein: CARRMGLAFF.